A single sample is the source of the 32 T cell receptor beta chains below, sequenced in a study of kidney transplant recipient with SARS-CoV-2 infection. One entry per CDR3 protein, called by TCRdb with MiXCR from the reads. The sample holds 200,000 to 300,000 distinct CDR3 sequences, more than 25% seen once. The material sequenced was a blood sample, taken at baseline and on day 111 from a kidney transplant recipient. Source of these receptors: a male patient aged 25-45 years who had COVID-19 and was a kidney transplant recipient. Some T cells may be provided by the graft donor.

The chain combines TRBV20-1 with TRBJ2-5; 11 positions agree with TRBD2. The CDR3 is made up of 16 amino acids. V lost 3 bases to trimming and J lost 7 bases; unmatched junction nucleotides: 13. Germline V gives CDR1 DFQATT, CDR2 SNEGSKA (reference sequence). CDR3 residues: CSASRGLAALGPTQYF. For the CDR3, the DNA is TGCAGTGCTAGCCGGGGACTAGCGGCTCTCGGGCCGACCCAGTACTTC.

There are many counts of this clonotype. The chain recombines TRBV11-3 with TRBJ2-7, with unresolved D. CDR3 length equals 13 residues. Germline V gives CDR1 SGHNT, CDR2 YENEEA. The V end was cut by 5 bases, the J end by 2 bases, with 10 bases between. CDR3 DNA sequence: TGTGCCAGCAGCCCGGGCGACGCCTACGAGCAGTACTTC. This codes for CASSPGDAYEQYF.

A remark on this clonotype: The junction does not match germline at one end; this may be a read error. V usage is TRBV6-1 and J usage is TRBJ1-1; D possibly corresponds to TRBD1 (5 bases). Germline V gene lookup returns CDR1 MNHNS and CDR2 SASEGT. The CDR3 is 12 residues long. The CDR3 DNA reads TGTGCCGGCAGTGAATCTGGGGGGGAAGCTTTCTTT. As protein: CAGSESGGEAFF.

Many counts were recorded for this clonotype. This chain uses TRBV29-1 with TRBJ1-1, with 8 bases lining up with TRBD1. The germline CDR1 and CDR2 sequences are SQVTM and ANQGSEA. J was trimmed by 3 bases and V by 3 bases; bases with no gene match: 6. The CDR3 totals 14 residues. The CDR3 region is CSVDGQGLYTEAFF. DNA of the CDR3: TGCAGCGTTGACGGACAGGGATTGTACACTGAAGCTTTCTTT.

A word on this clonotype: Being one base from a much bigger clone, this may be a read error. The V and J genes are TRBV21-1 and TRBJ1-1; whether TRBD1, the table's D call, matches the DNA was not checked. TRBV21-1 is a pseudogene locus. This CDR3 is built from 12 residues. The CDR3 coding sequence is TGTGCCAGCAGCGAGCTACCCCCCGAAGCTTTCTTT. Its protein product is CASSELPPEAFF.

In its sample, this clonotype was seen many times. The chain couples TRBV12-3 or TRBV12-4 to TRBJ1-2, with 9 bases aligning to TRBD1. This CDR3 spans 15 amino acids. The V gene end was trimmed by 6 bases and the J gene end by 2 bases; junction bases not matched to a gene: 7. CDR3: CASSRSGTGNYGYTF. CDR3 sequence (DNA): TGTGCCAGCAGCCGCTCCGGGACAGGGAACTATGGCTACACCTTC.

Note on this clonotype: A read error is possible here, since a much larger clone lies one base away. The chain joins TRBV4-1 to TRBJ1-5, with 7 bases matching TRBD1. The CDR3 spans 15 residues. From germline, CDR1 is MGHRA and CDR2 YSYEKL. The CDR3 nucleotides are TGCGCCAGCAGCCAACCGGGACAGAGCAGTCAGCCCCAGCATTTT. It encodes CASSQPGQSSQPQHF.

This clonotype was picked up many times. V and J are TRBV6-5 and TRBJ2-2; 7 bases line up with TRBD2. The V gene's germline CDR1 is MNHEY and CDR2 SVGAGI. The CDR3 extends over 15 amino acids. J lost 3 bases, V lost 6 bases, and 7 bases had no gene match. The CDR3 reads CASSSLATYTGELFF. The DNA of the CDR3 is TGTGCCAGCAGCTCACTAGCGACTTACACCGGGGAGCTGTTTTTT.

This clonotype was counted at least ten times. The V gene is TRBV6-5, the J gene TRBJ2-7; D gene uncertain. V gave up 4 bases and J gave up 4 bases, with 8 bases separating them. CDR3 length: 12 amino acids. Germline-derived CDR1 and CDR2 are MNHEY and SVGAGI. The CDR3 protein is CASSLTPYEQYF. CDR3 DNA: TGTGCCAGCAGTTTAACACCATACGAGCAGTACTTC.

This clonotype was recorded once. This may be a read error, as it is one base from a much larger clone. The chain combines TRBV30 with TRBJ2-5; D is possibly TRBD1 or TRBD2 (7 bases each). The CDR3 is made up of 15 amino acids. The germline V gene encodes CDR1 GTSNPN and CDR2 SVGIG (reference sequence). V shed 4 bases and J shed 2 bases, with 17 bases lying between them. The CDR3 DNA follows: TGTGCCTGGACACTAAGACAGGGACTACAAGAGACCCAGTACTTC. Translated, it gives CAWTLRQGLQETQYF.

The V and J genes are TRBV20-1 and TRBJ2-5; 11 bases fit TRBD2. With 6 bases clipped from V and 4 bases from J, the junction kept 10 bases outside the gene matches. CDR1 and CDR2 from the germline V gene are DFQATT and SNEGSKA (reference sequence). CDR3 length: 15 residues. CDR3 in amino acids: CSAKNSGRARETQYF. The CDR3 nucleotides are TGCAGTGCAAAGAATAGCGGGAGGGCTAGAGAGACCCAGTACTTC.

V is TRBV11-1 and J is TRBJ1-2; no firm D call. This CDR3 has 17 residues. Looked up from germline, CDR1 is SGHAT and CDR2 is FQDESV (reference sequence). Trimming pared 3 bases from V and 4 bases from J, leaving 21 bases between. The CDR3 DNA is TGTGCCAGCAGCTTGCGAATTAAGGCTGGAAAGACCTATGGCTACACCTTC. The encoded protein is CASSLRIKAGKTYGYTF.

As regards this clonotype: A clone one base away is much larger, so this may be a read error. This chain connects TRBV19 to TRBJ1-2, with 9 nucleotides matching TRBD1. The length of the CDR3 is 14 residues. Germline CDR1 reads LNHDA; CDR2 reads SQIVND (reference sequence). CDR3 DNA: TGTGCCAGTCAACAGGGGGCAGGGACCTATGGCTGCACCTTC. Protein: CASQQGAGTYGCTF.

This clonotype was recorded many times. V gene TRBV27 combines with J gene TRBJ2-7; tentatively, D is TRBD1 (6 bases). Germline CDR1 reads MNHEY; CDR2 reads SMNVEV (reference sequence). The CDR3 consists of 14 residues. V lost 3 bases, J lost 4 bases, and 13 bases lay in between. CDR3 nucleotide sequence: TGTGCCAGCAGTTTCGGCAGGGGCCCATACGAGCAGTACTTC. It encodes CASSFGRGPYEQYF.

J is TRBJ2-2 and V is TRBV4-3, with 13 bases matching TRBD2. Germline loops: CDR1 LGHNA, CDR2 YSLEER. J gave up 3 bases and V 0 bases, and 10 bases lay outside the gene matches. The CDR3 is 20 residues long. CDR3 residues: CASSQDGGGTSGADTGELFF. The CDR3 DNA sequence: TGCGCCAGCAGCCAAGACGGGGGGGGGACTAGCGGGGCGGACACCGGGGAGCTGTTTTTT.

In regard to this clonotype: A read error may be the cause here, since a much bigger clone is one base away. The chain joins TRBV7-2 to TRBJ2-7; D gene unclear. The DNA end favors TRBJ1-2, so the J call may be wrong. The CDR3 is 17 residues long. Germline V gene data show CDR1 as SGHTA and CDR2 as FQGNSA. CDR3 residues: CAGSTQCRDGKTYGYTF. The CDR3 DNA is TGTGCCGGCAGCACACAGTGCAGAGACGGAAAGACCTATGGCTACACCTTC.

Points on this clonotype: This clone may be a read error of a much larger clone one base away. This chain uses TRBV20-1 with TRBJ1-2, with D unresolved. CDR1 and CDR2 (germline): DFQATT, SNEGSKA (reference sequence). The CDR3 is made up of 13 amino acids. This chain's CDR3 is CSTSSGINYGYTF. As DNA, the CDR3 is TGCAGTACTAGCTCGGGTATCAACTATGGCTACACCTTC.

This chain connects TRBV20-1 to TRBJ2-1; TRBD2 matches at 7 bases. Germline CDR1 DFQATT, CDR2 SNEGSKA (reference sequence). The V segment lost 1 base and the J segment 4 bases; nucleotides outside the gene matches: 4. The CDR3 is made up of 14 amino acids. The CDR3 nucleotides are TGCAGTGCTAGAGGCGGGAGTCAGTACAATGAGCAGTTCTTC. Translation: CSARGGSQYNEQFF.

The chain combines TRBV5-4 with TRBJ1-2, with D unresolved. This CDR3 is built from 14 residues. Germline CDR1 reads SGHNT; CDR2 reads YYREEE (reference sequence). Trimming took 1 base from V and 3 from J, leaving 10 bases between them. The CDR3 nucleotides are TGTGCCAGCAGCTTGTATGTGGAGGACTATGGCTACACCTTC. The encoded protein is CASSLYVEDYGYTF.

This clonotype was recorded many times. The chain joins TRBV2 to TRBJ2-7, with TRBD1 as a possible D gene (5 bases). The V end lost 4 bases, the J end lost 3 bases, and 10 bases lay between the germline ends. This CDR3 has 13 residues. Germline V gene data show CDR1 as SNHLY and CDR2 as FYNNEI. The CDR3 coding sequence is TGTGCCAGCAGTGTCGAACAGGACTACGAGCAGTACGTC. Residues: CASSVEQDYEQYV.

This clonotype was counted many times. This rearrangement joins TRBV23-1 to TRBJ1-2; D ambiguous. TRBV23-1 is recorded as an ORF, its role being uncertain. This CDR3 is built from 17 residues. V lost 5 bases to trimming and J lost 4 bases, with 23 bases between them. The CDR3 reads CASSWHMLRRKTYGYTF. CDR3 nucleotides: TGCGCCAGCAGTTGGCATATGCTACGCAGAAAGACCTATGGCTACACCTTC.

This clonotype was seen repeatedly, ten times or more. The chain joins TRBV5-4 to TRBJ1-2; D gene ambiguous. The CDR3 is 16 amino acids. Trimming pared 0 bases from V and 8 bases from J, leaving 20 bases between. Germline values: CDR1 SGHNT, CDR2 YYREEE (reference sequence). The CDR3 DNA follows: TGTGCCAGCAGCTTGGCCCAGGTTAAGGAGGTGCGGGGCTACACCTTC. Translating it yields CASSLAQVKEVRGYTF.

V is TRBV19 and J is TRBJ1-2; the D gene is possibly TRBD1 (5 bases). Germline CDR1 reads LNHDA; CDR2 reads SQIVND (reference sequence). The V end lost 3 bases, the J end lost 7 bases, and 12 bases lay between the germline ends. This CDR3 comprises 13 residues. CDR3 coding DNA: TGTGCCAGTAGTATCACGACAGATCGTGGCTACACCTTC. Translating gives CASSITTDRGYTF.

This clonotype was counted at least ten times. The CDR3 loop reads CASSHGQGLNQPQHF. CDR3 bases: TGTGCCAGCAGTCATGGACAGGGGTTAAATCAGCCCCAGCATTTT. V usage is TRBV6-5 and J usage is TRBJ1-5; 9 bases agree with TRBD1. CDR3 length: 15 residues. V shed 5 bases and J 4 bases; nucleotides not matched to a gene: 6. CDR1 is MNHEY, CDR2 SVGAGI, per germline.

This clonotype was recorded many times. CDR3 residues: CASSNQGFYGYTF. The CDR3, as DNA: TGTGCCAGCAGCAACCAGGGTTTCTATGGCTACACCTTC. The J gene is TRBJ1-2, the V gene TRBV6-2 or TRBV6-3, with D possibly being TRBD1 (5 bases). Germline CDR1 MNHEY, CDR2 SVGEGT. The length of the CDR3 is 13 residues. The V end lost 6 bases, the J end lost 4 bases, and 12 bases lay between the germline ends.

This clonotype was counted at least ten times. The rearrangement uses TRBV6-5 and TRBJ2-7, with no clear D. The CDR3 is made up of 13 amino acids. Trimming removed 5 bases at V and 3 bases at J, with 11 bases between. The germline CDR1 and CDR2 sequences are MNHEY and SVGAGI. The CDR3 region is CASSATLFYEQYF. The CDR3 DNA reads as TGTGCCAGCAGTGCGACGTTATTCTACGAGCAGTACTTC.

The sample holds many counts of this clonotype. This sequence joins TRBV28 and TRBJ2-7; tentative D call: TRBD1 (5 bases). The CDR3 is made up of 15 amino acids. Deletions cut 3 bases from V and 0 bases from J, with 12 bases between. Germline V gene data show CDR1 as MDHEN and CDR2 as SYDVKM. The CDR3, as DNA: TGTGCCAGCAGTTTGTCAGGACACGGCTCCTACGAGCAGTACTTC. This sequence encodes CASSLSGHGSYEQYF. The complete variable domain, with remaining parts taken from reference TRBV28 and TRBJ2-7, reads DVKVTQSSRYLVKRTGEKVFLECVQDMDHENMFWYRQDPGLGLRLIYFSYDVKMKEKGDIPEGYSVSREKKERFSLILESASTNQTSMYLCASSLSGHGSYEQYFGPGTRLTVT.

The table lists this clonotype with a count of one. Since the CDR3 does not end with the conserved phenylalanine or tryptophan, this likely comes from a read error. Because the CDR3's place on the DNA is in doubt, the DNA is left out and the CDR3 is given as listed by TCRdb. The CDR3 loop reads CASSFRRVARKTYGYAS. The chain joins TRBV16 to TRBJ1-2. The CDR3 has 17 residues if both end residues are counted. Germline CDR1 KGHSY, CDR2 FQNENV.

This clonotype has ten or more counts. The genes are TRBV7-8 and TRBJ1-1, with D possibly matching TRBD1 (5 bases). With 5 bases removed from V and 8 bases from J, the gap between germline ends came to 18 bases. Germline CDR1 SGHVS, CDR2 FQNEAQ. This CDR3 spans 14 amino acids. CDR3 sequence (DNA): TGTGCCAGCAGCCTCACCGAGGGACCCCTGGAAGCTTTCTTT. It specifies CASSLTEGPLEAFF.

As to this clonotype: This clone may be a read error of a much larger clone one base away. The rearrangement uses TRBV21-1 and TRBJ2-3. TRBV21-1 is a pseudogene segment. The CDR3 length is 17 residues. The CDR3 region has the DNA TGTGCCAGCAGTAAGGCCATAGCTACAGTCACGCAAGATACGCAGTATTTT. Translation: CASSKAIATVTQDTQYF.

To note about this clonotype: A much larger clone sits a single nucleotide away, making a read error possible. The chain combines TRBV27 with TRBJ2-2; D ambiguous. Looked up from germline, CDR1 is MNHEY and CDR2 is SMNVEV (reference sequence). The CDR3 is 15 amino acids. The CDR3 spells CAGSFFWDQTGELFF. The CDR3 DNA is TGTGCCGGCAGTTTTTTCTGGGATCAGACCGGGGAGCTGTTTTTT.

On this clonotype: Since a much larger clone is just one base distant, this may be a read error. CDR3 bases: TGTGTCAGCAGCCAATCTCGTCCCATTTCAATTCGCACTGAAGCTTTCTTT. Translation gives CVSSQSRPISIRTEAFF. V gene TRBV3-1 combines with J gene TRBJ1-1; D is uncertain. CDR1 LGHDT and CDR2 YNNKEL come from the germline V gene (reference sequence). The CDR3 contains 17 residues. Together with reference TRBV3-1 and TRBJ1-1, the CDR3 gives the full variable domain: DTAVSQTPKYLVTQMGNDKSIKCEQNLGHDTMYWYKQDSKKFLKIMFSYNNKELIINETVPNRFSPKSPDKAHLNLHINSLELGDSAVYFCVSSQSRPISIRTEAFFGQGTRLTVV.